A single sample gave rise to the 7 T cell receptor beta chains below, sequenced in a study of cytomegalovirus exposure and HLA in healthy donors. The study ran its PCR with 60 Vbeta and 13 Jbeta primers. TCRdb's table, derived via immunoSEQ multiplex PCR, lists solely in-frame clones and lacks some. Here the sample spans 150,000 to 200,000 clones, approximately 80% being singletons. Sequencing was performed on PBMCs. These TCRs come from a woman in her forties or fifties in good health and CMV-seronegative.

The chain has TRBV19 and TRBJ1-1; maybe TRBD1 (6 bases). Deletions cut 6 bases from V and 2 bases from J, with 19 bases between. The length of the CDR3 is 16 residues. Germline CDR1 reads LNHDA; CDR2 reads SQIVND (reference sequence). This CDR3 reads CASSTGSQPTNTEAFF. As DNA, the CDR3 is TGTGCCAGTAGCACAGGGTCCCAACCGACAAACACTGAAGCTTTCTTT. Complete variable domain (other parts from reference TRBV19 and TRBJ1-1): DGGITQSPKYLFRKEGQNVTLSCEQNLNHDAMYWYRQDPGQGLRLIYYSQIVNDFQKGDIAEGYSVSREKKESFPLTVTSAQKNPTAFYLCASSTGSQPTNTEAFFGQGTRLTVV.

The chain links TRBV19 to TRBJ1-4; D uncertain. The V and J ends lost 4 bases and 3 bases respectively, with 12 bases between them. The germline V gene has CDR1 LNHDA and CDR2 SQIVND (reference sequence). The CDR3 loop spans 15 amino acids. The CDR3 coding sequence is TGTGCCAGTAGTAAGGCCAGTGGAGCTAATGAAAAACTGTTTTTT. Its protein product is CASSKASGANEKLFF.

This chain uses TRBV6-6 with TRBJ2-5; no clear D. With the DNA end fitting TRBJ2-7 better, the J assignment may be wrong. This CDR3 contains 13 residues. Germline V gene data show CDR1 as MNHNY and CDR2 as SVGAGI (reference sequence). CDR3 coding DNA: TGTGCCAGCACCCCCGACGGGTCCTACGAGCAGTACTTC. Translation gives CASTPDGSYEQYF.

In its sample, this clone was seen once. V usage is TRBV7-3 and J usage is TRBJ2-7; TRBD1 aligns across 11 bases. This CDR3 has 14 residues. The V segment lost 6 bases and the J segment 6 bases; nucleotides outside the gene matches: 7. Germline V gene sequence: CDR1 SGHTA, CDR2 FQGTGA. CDR3 DNA: TGTGCCAGCAGAGGACAGGGGGCACACGGCGAGCAGTACTTC. Amino acid sequence: CASRGQGAHGEQYF.

V is TRBV19 and J is TRBJ1-3; 7 bases fit TRBD1. The ends lost 6 bases at V and 0 bases at J; junction bases unmatched: 8. The CDR3 consists of 16 residues. CDR1 is LNHDA and CDR2 is SQIVND in the germline V gene (reference sequence). This CDR3 reads CASSTTGPHSGNTIYF. Written as DNA, the CDR3 is TGTGCCAGTAGCACGACAGGGCCTCACTCTGGAAACACCATATATTTT. Combining the CDR3 with reference TRBV19 and TRBJ1-3 gives the whole variable domain DGGITQSPKYLFRKEGQNVTLSCEQNLNHDAMYWYRQDPGQGLRLIYYSQIVNDFQKGDIAEGYSVSREKKESFPLTVTSAQKNPTAFYLCASSTTGPHSGNTIYFGEGSWLTVV.

This clone turned up a few times. The genes are TRBV28 and TRBJ1-1; the D gene is possibly TRBD1 (5 bases). The CDR3 totals 15 residues. Germline CDR1 reads MDHEN; CDR2 reads SYDVKM. Trimming pared 3 bases from V and 0 bases from J, leaving 11 bases between. The DNA for the CDR3 is TGTGCCAGCAGTTTGGGTTGGGGCATGAACACTGAAGCTTTCTTT. This gives the protein CASSLGWGMNTEAFF.

The chain has TRBV9 and TRBJ2-1; the D gene is possibly TRBD2 (5 bases). This CDR3 is built from 20 residues. From germline, CDR1 is SGDLS and CDR2 YYNGEE. V dropped 3 bases and J dropped 0 bases, with 25 bases sitting between them. The DNA for the CDR3 is TGTGCCAGCAGCGCCCCCCTCAGCGGAGTAATTCCGAGCTCCTACAATGAGCAGTTCTTC. It specifies CASSAPLSGVIPSSYNEQFF.